The clone carrying this T cell receptor (beta chain) appeared a few times. The CDR3 length is 15 residues. CDR1 LGHNT and CDR2 FRNRAP come from the germline V gene. Trimming pared 0 bases from V and 3 bases from J, leaving 11 bases between. The entry originates in a study of patients with pleural tuberculosis. TCRdb passed the reads through MiXCR, listing each CDR3 protein once. The sample has about 50,000 distinct CDR3 sequences, about 7.3% seen once. The J gene is TRBJ2-5, the V gene TRBV12-5; D gene uncertain. The receptor's source is a human donor with pleural tuberculosis. The CDR3 DNA follows: TGTGCTAGTGGTTTGGTACTGACCATGGAAGAGACCCAGTACTTC. Amino acids: CASGLVLTMEETQYF.